The rows below give T cell receptor beta chains drawn from one sample of a study of T cells after yellow fever vaccination. TCRdb used MiXCR to reprocess the 5' RACE reads, holding one entry per CDR3 protein. This sample has about 340,000 distinct CDR3 sequences, with 3% to 4.5% found just once. The input for sequencing was PBMCs, taken 5 days after the yellow fever booster vaccination. The receptors stem from a young man who received the YFV17D yellow fever vaccine. Each CDR3 is given with its conserved first and last residue. Fields, in order: J gene, V gene, D gene, CDR3 protein. A D gene is named only where the DNA matches it firmly.

j_gene: TRBJ2-7; v_gene: TRBV7-2; d_gene: TRBD2; CDR3aa: CASSSGLAGLQYF
j_gene: TRBJ2-1; v_gene: TRBV11-3; d_gene: .; CDR3aa: CASSLSDSGSGNEQFF
j_gene: TRBJ2-5; v_gene: TRBV20-1; d_gene: TRBD2; CDR3aa: CSARDPSGLRETQYF
j_gene: TRBJ1-5; v_gene: TRBV12-3/TRBV12-4; d_gene: TRBD1; CDR3aa: CASSWDRGGNQPQHF
j_gene: TRBJ2-5; v_gene: TRBV3-1; d_gene: TRBD2; CDR3aa: CASSQGATSGGEETQYF
j_gene: TRBJ2-7; v_gene: TRBV4-1; d_gene: .; CDR3aa: CASSQGALSYEQYF
j_gene: TRBJ1-5; v_gene: TRBV11-2; d_gene: .; CDR3aa: CASSSRANQPQHF
j_gene: TRBJ2-1; v_gene: TRBV4-3; d_gene: .; CDR3aa: CASSHTYPGSSYNEQFF
j_gene: TRBJ2-3; v_gene: TRBV5-6; d_gene: .; CDR3aa: CASGRVSTDTQYF
j_gene: TRBJ1-5; v_gene: TRBV5-1; d_gene: .; CDR3aa: CASSLTGLNQPQHF
j_gene: TRBJ1-5; v_gene: TRBV30; d_gene: .; CDR3aa: CAWSIFLGPNQPQHF
j_gene: TRBJ2-5; v_gene: TRBV28; d_gene: .; CDR3aa: CASSLGARFETQYF
j_gene: TRBJ2-1; v_gene: TRBV6-5; d_gene: .; CDR3aa: CASSYWGDNNEQFF
j_gene: TRBJ1-1; v_gene: TRBV25-1; d_gene: .; CDR3aa: CASSPWAVNTEAFF
j_gene: TRBJ1-2; v_gene: TRBV5-1; d_gene: .; CDR3aa: CASSLHPQEKYGYTF
j_gene: TRBJ1-4; v_gene: TRBV20-1; d_gene: TRBD1; CDR3aa: CSARDREYEKLFF
j_gene: TRBJ1-1; v_gene: TRBV6-5; d_gene: TRBD1; CDR3aa: CASSLGTGGTGTEAFF
j_gene: TRBJ2-1; v_gene: TRBV19; d_gene: TRBD2; CDR3aa: CASSRTSGTYNEQFF
j_gene: TRBJ1-3; v_gene: TRBV20-1; d_gene: TRBD1; CDR3aa: CSARDPRTGGYVGNTIYF
j_gene: TRBJ2-2; v_gene: TRBV12-3/TRBV12-4; d_gene: .; CDR3aa: CASKPSANTGELFF
j_gene: TRBJ2-3; v_gene: TRBV4-1; d_gene: .; CDR3aa: CASSQPRDTQYF
j_gene: TRBJ1-1; v_gene: TRBV2; d_gene: .; CDR3aa: CASSLDITEAFF
j_gene: TRBJ1-1; v_gene: TRBV5-1; d_gene: .; CDR3aa: CASSLVFQGMNTEAFF
j_gene: TRBJ2-3; v_gene: TRBV4-2; d_gene: TRBD2; CDR3aa: CASSQALGGGRGTDTQYF
j_gene: TRBJ2-2; v_gene: TRBV4-2; d_gene: TRBD2; CDR3aa: CASSLMTSGATGELFF
j_gene: TRBJ2-1; v_gene: TRBV28; d_gene: .; CDR3aa: CASIGRGGAWNEQFF
j_gene: TRBJ1-5; v_gene: TRBV10-3; d_gene: TRBD1; CDR3aa: CAISESGQGVDSNQPQHF
j_gene: TRBJ1-2; v_gene: TRBV7-8; d_gene: .; CDR3aa: CASSARPTGPQEQLDGYTF
j_gene: TRBJ2-2; v_gene: TRBV12-5; d_gene: TRBD2; CDR3aa: CASGFRLAGEYTGELFF
j_gene: TRBJ2-3; v_gene: TRBV5-4; d_gene: .; CDR3aa: CASSTGRTDTQYF
j_gene: TRBJ1-2; v_gene: TRBV7-2; d_gene: .; CDR3aa: CASSATTDHVGYTF
j_gene: TRBJ1-6; v_gene: TRBV7-8; d_gene: .; CDR3aa: CASSFQAGGNNSPLHF
j_gene: TRBJ2-1; v_gene: TRBV29-1; d_gene: .; CDR3aa: CSVSPPMYQFF
j_gene: TRBJ2-3; v_gene: TRBV6-2/TRBV6-3; d_gene: .; CDR3aa: CASSYEARTDTQYF
j_gene: TRBJ2-7; v_gene: TRBV20-1; d_gene: TRBD2; CDR3aa: CSARDRVGLAASYEQYF
j_gene: TRBJ1-4; v_gene: TRBV7-2; d_gene: .; CDR3aa: CASSFSFEQAREKLFF
j_gene: TRBJ2-7; v_gene: TRBV18; d_gene: .; CDR3aa: CASSPRGSSYEQYF
j_gene: TRBJ1-5; v_gene: TRBV24-1; d_gene: TRBD1; CDR3aa: CATSDPDRGNQPQHF
j_gene: TRBJ2-3; v_gene: TRBV5-1; d_gene: .; CDR3aa: CASRTGRLTDTQYF
j_gene: TRBJ1-1; v_gene: TRBV7-9; d_gene: .; CDR3aa: CASSLDYLRNTEAFF
j_gene: TRBJ2-5; v_gene: TRBV2; d_gene: .; CDR3aa: CASSQWDGGETQYF
j_gene: TRBJ2-3; v_gene: TRBV12-3/TRBV12-4; d_gene: .; CDR3aa: CASSLAQNTQYF
j_gene: TRBJ2-4; v_gene: TRBV7-8; d_gene: TRBD1; CDR3aa: CASSPGTGPKNIQYF
j_gene: TRBJ2-7; v_gene: TRBV20-1; d_gene: .; CDR3aa: CSASLLIRVYEQYF
j_gene: TRBJ1-1; v_gene: TRBV29-1; d_gene: .; CDR3aa: CSVAEESDFTEAFF
j_gene: TRBJ2-7; v_gene: TRBV5-4; d_gene: .; CDR3aa: CASSLWGAEYFAQYF
j_gene: TRBJ1-1; v_gene: TRBV19; d_gene: TRBD1; CDR3aa: CASSHPGGRAEAFF
j_gene: TRBJ1-2; v_gene: TRBV24-1; d_gene: .; CDR3aa: CATSDSYHGYTF
j_gene: TRBJ1-6; v_gene: TRBV6-5; d_gene: .; CDR3aa: CASRWTGLGSPLHF
j_gene: TRBJ1-2; v_gene: TRBV12-3/TRBV12-4; d_gene: TRBD1; CDR3aa: CASSWGQGDYGYTF
j_gene: TRBJ2-3; v_gene: TRBV6-1; d_gene: .; CDR3aa: CASSEPPGTDTQYF
j_gene: TRBJ1-2; v_gene: TRBV5-1; d_gene: .; CDR3aa: CASSLEGRTNYTF
j_gene: TRBJ2-5; v_gene: TRBV7-8; d_gene: TRBD1; CDR3aa: CASSTRGWGETQYF
j_gene: TRBJ2-3; v_gene: TRBV5-1; d_gene: .; CDR3aa: CASNRLSMDTQYF
j_gene: TRBJ2-3; v_gene: TRBV5-1; d_gene: .; CDR3aa: CASSLSKAPPDTQYF